Listed below are T cell receptor beta chains from one sample, sequenced in a study of blood T cell repertoires in COVID-19. Generated by immunoSEQ multiplex PCR, the TCRdb table keeps only in-frame clones and is missing some. The data contain about 190,000 clones, under 85% of them seen just once; the ten biggest clones take up around 6.3%. Sequencing was carried out using peripheral blood. The origin of the receptors is a woman aged 40 to 55 with acute or convalescent COVID-19. CDR3s include the opening cysteine and the closing phenylalanine or tryptophan. D genes are given only for firm matches. Size tells how often a clone was seen (once, few, many) or the class of an expanded clone, and some rows leave it out.

size,V,J,D,DNA,CDR3
-,TRBV7-2,TRBJ2-2,-,TGTGCCAGCAGCCACCGCGGCGGCCGGGACACCGGGGAGCTGTTTTTT,CASSHRGGRDTGELFF
once,TRBV28,TRBJ1-3,-,TGTGCCAGCAGGACTATACAGGGAGTACCTGGAAACACCATATATTTT,CASRTIQGVPGNTIYF
-,TRBV10-3,TRBJ1-3,-,TGTGCCATCAGCCGGGGGGCTTCTGGAAACACCATATATTTT,CAISRGASGNTIYF
once,TRBV19,TRBJ2-1,-,TGTGCCAGTAGTGACAGAAACTCCTACAATGAGCAGTTCTTC,CASSDRNSYNEQFF
-,TRBV6-5,TRBJ1-1,-,TGTGTACTGCGGGGTCCTGAAGCTTTCTTT,CVLRGPEAFF
-,TRBV12-3/TRBV12-4,TRBJ1-3,TRBD1,TGTGCCAGCACCCCAGGGACAGCTCGACCGTTTTTT,CASTPGTARPFF
-,TRBV4-1,TRBJ1-5,TRBD1,TGCGCCAGCAGCCACCCGTTGGGCAGGGGGGTTGGCAATCAGCCCCAGCATTTT,CASSHPLGRGVGNQPQHF
-,TRBV9,TRBJ2-3,TRBD2,TGTGCCAGCAGCGCGAGCGGGGGGATAGTGGCAGATACGCAGTATTTT,CASSASGGIVADTQYF
few,TRBV2,TRBJ1-4,-,TGTGCCAGCAGGCAGGGGTTAACTAATGAAAAACTGTTTTTT,CASRQGLTNEKLFF
-,TRBV19,TRBJ1-5,-,TGTGCCAGTAGTATCAGGACCGACTATAGCAATCAGCCCCAGCATTTT,CASSIRTDYSNQPQHF
-,TRBV4-1,TRBJ2-7,TRBD1,TGCGCCAGCAGCCAAGTGTGGGACAGGGGAGCGGTCGAGCAGTACTTC,CASSQVWDRGAVEQYF
-,TRBV11-2,TRBJ1-1,TRBD1,TGTGCCAGCAGCTCTACCACAGGGGGCACTGAAGCTTTCTTT,CASSSTTGGTEAFF
-,TRBV2,TRBJ1-5,-,TGTGCCAGCAGTGCCCCCCGGCAGCCCCAGCATTTT,CASSAPRQPQHF
-,TRBV7-2,TRBJ2-2,-,TGTGCCAGCAGCCTCGACAGGTTGCGGACCGGGGAGCTGTTTTTT,CASSLDRLRTGELFF
-,TRBV6-1,TRBJ2-7,-,TGTGCCAGCAGTGAAGTAGTCATCTACGAGCAGTACTTC,CASSEVVIYEQYF
-,TRBV6-5,TRBJ1-5,TRBD1,TGTGCCAGCGGCGGGACAGGGAATCAGCCCCAGCATTTT,CASGGTGNQPQHF
-,TRBV7-8,TRBJ1-3,TRBD1,TGTGCCAGCAGCTTATGGACAGGGGAAAGAAACACCATATATTTT,CASSLWTGERNTIYF
-,TRBV5-1,TRBJ2-3,TRBD1,TGCGCCAGCAGTCGGGACAGGGTAACGCAGTATTTT,CASSRDRVTQYF
-,TRBV7-6,TRBJ2-5,TRBD2,TGTGCCAGCAGTTTGGAAGCGGGAGATTACGCGACCCAGTACTTC,CASSLEAGDYATQYF
few,TRBV6-5,TRBJ1-1,-,TGTGCCAGCAGTTACCTACAGGGATACACTGAAGCTTTCTTT,CASSYLQGYTEAFF
few,TRBV5-6,TRBJ2-3,-,TGTGCCAGCAGCTTAGGGGGTGCAGATACGCAGTATTTT,CASSLGGADTQYF
few,TRBV10-1,TRBJ1-1,-,TGCGCCAGCAGTGATCGAGCGAACACTGAAGCTTTCTTT,CASSDRANTEAFF
-,TRBV7-2,TRBJ1-5,-,TGTGCCAGCAGCTTAGATCCGGATCAGCCCCAGCATTTT,CASSLDPDQPQHF
-,TRBV19,TRBJ1-1,-,TGTGCCAGTAGTGAACAGGGCGCCTTTGGGACGGTGAACACTGAAGCTTTCTTT,CASSEQGAFGTVNTEAFF
-,TRBV5-1,TRBJ1-5,-,TGCGCCAGCAGCTTGCGGCCAGGGGCTAGCAATCAGCCCCAGCATTTT,CASSLRPGASNQPQHF
-,TRBV6-1,TRBJ2-7,TRBD2,TGTGCCAGCTCTGGGACTAGCGGGAAGACCTACGAGCAGTACTTC,CASSGTSGKTYEQYF
-,TRBV6-4,TRBJ2-7,TRBD1,TGTGCCAGCAGTGAACGACAGGGTCGGTACGAGCAGTACTTC,CASSERQGRYEQYF
-,TRBV5-1,TRBJ2-3,-,TGCGCCAGCAGCTTGGAGCGGAGCACAGATACGCAGTATTTT,CASSLERSTDTQYF
-,TRBV2,TRBJ1-3,-,TGTGCCAGCAAACTACAGGGACCGTTCTCTGGAAACACCATATATTTT,CASKLQGPFSGNTIYF
-,TRBV5-1,TRBJ1-6,TRBD1,TGCGCCAGCAGCTTGCAGGGGGAAACTAATTCACCCCTCCACTTT,CASSLQGETNSPLHF
-,TRBV28,TRBJ2-5,-,TGTGCCAGCAGTTTACAGGGGGGAGAGACCCAGTACTTC,CASSLQGGETQYF
-,TRBV19,TRBJ1-1,-,TGTGCCAGTAGTGTAAGTACGGTGAGCACTGAAGCTTTCTTT,CASSVSTVSTEAFF
-,TRBV10-3,TRBJ1-2,TRBD1,TGTGCCATCAGTGAGTCGACATCCGGGACAGGGGGCTACACCTTC,CAISESTSGTGGYTF
-,TRBV30,TRBJ1-4,TRBD1,TGTGCCTGGAGCCCTATGGCAGGGGGGACTAATGAAAAACTGTTTTTT,CAWSPMAGGTNEKLFF
-,TRBV2,TRBJ1-4,-,TGTGCCAGCAGTTACACCTCAACTAATGAAAAACTGTTTTTT,CASSYTSTNEKLFF
many,TRBV2,TRBJ1-1,-,TGTGCCAGCAGCCAACAGGGCCCGGGCACTGAAGCTTTCTTT,CASSQQGPGTEAFF
-,TRBV5-1,TRBJ2-5,TRBD2,TGCGCCAGCAGCTTGTTCCTTGCGGGGGGCCAAGAGACCCAGTACTTC,CASSLFLAGGQETQYF